The clone carrying this T cell receptor (beta chain) was detected many times. TCRbeta library construction was performed incorporating unique molecular identifiers. TCRdb re-analysed the PCR reads in MiXCR, keeping a single row per CDR3 protein. The sample holds roughly 100,000 distinct CDR3 sequences, roughly 8.8% seen once. This specimen belongs to a study of T-cell reconstitution after alpha-beta-depleted transplantation in children. V lost 4 bases and J lost 0, with 13 bases in between. Germline CDR1 reads SGDLS; CDR2 reads YYNGEE. The length of the CDR3 is 15 residues. The clonotype originates from a human donor who donated a stem cell graft to a child with congenital amegakaryocytic thrombocytopenia. The chain couples TRBV9 to TRBJ1-1; D gene unclear. Sequenced here: PBMCs from the stem cell graft donor, sampled from the stem cell graft. Written as DNA, the CDR3 is TGTGCCAGCAGCACCGTCCGCAGCCTGAACACTGAAGCTTTCTTT. Encoded protein: CASSTVRSLNTEAFF.